This T cell receptor beta chain stems from a study of shared clonotypes between healthy human individuals. In the case of this clone: What it binds is not known.

Naive CD8 cells lacked CD45RO and underwent positive selection for CCR7, leaving out terminally differentiated effector memory CD45RA+ cells. The method was immunoSEQ multiplex PCR; TCRdb's version includes in-frame clones alone and lacks a portion of them. The data show 2 million to 2.5 million clones, with about 95% seen just once and approximately 1.2% held by the top ten. The CDR3 extends over 13 amino acids. V was clipped by 1 base and J by 6 bases, with 9 bases between them. Germline V CDR1 and CDR2: SGHTA, FQGNSA. Whole-study results and caveats: Generation of non-shared clonotypes was less probable than generation of clonotypes shared by all four donors.

The sequence came from a man between 18 and 35 years old in good health. The source material was naive CD8+ T cells sorted from blood. The chain employs TRBV7-2 and TRBJ1-2, with a possible D match to TRBD1 (6 bases). The DNA of the CDR3 is TGTGCCAGCAGCTTAGGGGGGGCGGATGGCTACACCTTC. Encoded protein: CASSLGGADGYTF.